The clone carrying this TCR beta chain was counted a single time. The antigen is not known. This record comes from a study of OX40 agonist ivuxolimab in advanced cancers. Generated by immunoSEQ multiplex PCR, the TCRdb table keeps only in-frame clones and is missing some. This sample has over 75,000 clones, with 90% to 95% found just once. Germline V gene sequence: CDR1 MNHEY, CDR2 SMNVEV (reference sequence). CDR3 length: 15 residues. Trimming took off 7 bases at V and 1 base at J, with 16 bases between the two ends. Whole-study results and caveats: Part of the nonresponder group also had normalized T-cell clonal expansion that was low. CD4+ and CD8+ blood T cells expanded clonally by week 6 at 0.1 to 3.0 mg/kg.

This chain joins TRBV27 and TRBJ2-5; D is unresolved. The receptor's source is an adult with an advanced solid tumor such as melanoma, head and neck, liver or kidney cancer. Source: CD4+ or CD8+ T cells sorted from blood, taken in a trial of the OX40 agonist ivuxolimab. The CDR3 is CASIRIPARQETQYF. DNA for the CDR3: TGTGCCAGCATAAGGATACCGGCCCGCCAAGAGACCCAGTACTTC.